This T cell receptor beta chain was retrieved from a study of blood T cell repertoires in COVID-19. Study processing details: Reference gene primer amplification in the assay estimated nucleated cell counts. Sequencing was performed with immunoSEQ multiplex PCR; in TCRdb, only in-frame clones are kept and a portion is missing. That table furnishes V, J and clone size, whereas the DNA furnished D and trimming. The table has roughly 170,000 clones, under 85% seen once. CDR1 is SQVTM and CDR2 is ANQGSEA in the germline V gene. The CDR3 has 13 amino acids. Trimming removed 5 bases from V and 6 bases from J, with 13 bases in between.

The sequence derives from a man aged 50 to 59 who had recovered from COVID-19. The chain joins TRBV29-1 to TRBJ2-2, with D unresolved. Sequenced sample: PBMCs or T cells enriched from blood (not recorded which). The CDR3: CSVLSRWAGELFF. The DNA of the CDR3 is TGCAGCGTTTTGTCGAGGTGGGCCGGGGAGCTGTTTTTT.